This T cell receptor (beta chain) appears in the sequencing data of a study of CD8+ T cells in alopecia areata. cDNA serving as the sequencing template came from extracted, reverse transcribed RNA. TCRdb's copy holds only in-frame clones and misses some; the assay was immunoSEQ multiplex PCR. In the table there are roughly 170,000 clones, around three fifths of which are singletons. Findings and caveats of the study: In lesional scalp, particularly from alopecia totalis/universalis, clonality was higher than in normal scalp.

Concerning this clone itself: Its antigen is unidentified. Other DNA sequences in the sample encode the same CDR3.

The TCR comes from a human donor with alopecia areata. The starting material was CD4+ T cells sorted from blood, obtained at week 0.

The CDR3 loop is CASRTGTETYGYTF. Written as DNA, the CDR3 is TGTGCCAGCAGAACCGGGACAGAAACCTATGGCTACACCTTC. The genes are TRBV6-5 and TRBJ1-2; the match to TRBD1 covers 7 bases. The CDR3 has 14 residues. The germline V gene has CDR1 MNHEY and CDR2 SVGAGI. The J segment lost 4 bases and the V segment lost 6 bases, leaving 8 bases of the junction unmatched.